This is a list of T cell receptor beta chains from one sample in a study of CXCR3-negative and CXCR3-positive naive CD8 T cells. TCRdb processed the 5' RACE reads again and assigns one entry to each CDR3 protein, with no DNA. This sample's clone table lists 130,000 to 150,000 distinct CDR3 sequences. Sequencing was performed on naive CXCR3+ CD8+ T cells from blood. The receptors come from a human donor in good health. Some clones in this sample may be carry-over from other donors' samples. CDR3s include the opening cysteine and the closing phenylalanine or tryptophan.

j_gene,v_gene,CDR3aa
TRBJ2-7,TRBV4-1,CASSPSGRLTSGRAYEQYF
TRBJ2-3,TRBV5-1,CASSFPGLAGGPTYPDTQYF
TRBJ2-4,TRBV3-1,CASGWTSGRAKNIQYF
TRBJ2-5,TRBV12-3/TRBV12-4,CASSDRRETQYF
TRBJ1-1,TRBV28,CASSERVGALDAFF
TRBJ2-3,TRBV12-3/TRBV12-4,CASSEEFTDTQYF
TRBJ2-7,TRBV20-1,CSARPGQYAEQYF
TRBJ2-1,TRBV4-3,CASSQDDLAGGREQFF
TRBJ2-3,TRBV5-1,CASGTGDGTDTQYF
TRBJ2-7,TRBV20-1,CSARDTERAYEQYF
TRBJ2-7,TRBV29-1,CSVDRLNSYEQYF
TRBJ2-5,TRBV15,CATSRDRGSETQYF
TRBJ2-7,TRBV29-1,CSVDREGEQYF
TRBJ2-1,TRBV15,CATSRSRPVSGDEQFF
TRBJ2-5,TRBV13,CASSFSVADQETQYF
TRBJ1-5,TRBV19,CASTWRGGGQPQHF
TRBJ2-7,TRBV15,CATSWGRGTEQYF
TRBJ2-1,TRBV4-2,CASSQNPGQGPYEQFF
TRBJ2-3,TRBV15,CATSRDPSSMADTQYF
TRBJ1-1,TRBV6-2/TRBV6-3,CASSYLNTEAFF
TRBJ2-7,TRBV11-2,CASSLGRDSLYEQYF
TRBJ2-7,TRBV20-1,CSARDLAASYEQYF
TRBJ1-1,TRBV9,CASSVGGENTEAFF
TRBJ1-1,TRBV5-1,CASSSRDRVQGTEAFF
TRBJ2-5,TRBV7-9,CASSFTQARETQYF
TRBJ1-2,TRBV20-1,CSAEKDSNGYTF
TRBJ2-1,TRBV11-3,CASRSRHGTSGGPYNEQFF
TRBJ1-4,TRBV3-1,CASSQGGRRTSDEKLFF
TRBJ1-1,TRBV11-2,CASSLARTGLNTEAFF
TRBJ1-1,TRBV20-1,CSARGTGLGTEAFF
TRBJ2-6,TRBV12-3/TRBV12-4,CASSKDSSGANVLTF
TRBJ1-2,TRBV11-2,CASSSERGGLLTFNYGYTF
TRBJ1-1,TRBV4-2,CASSRAERKMNTEAFF
TRBJ2-3,TRBV28,CASSLLPLSIWEGLGTDTQYF
TRBJ1-3,TRBV7-9,CASTIMTAAAGNTIYF
TRBJ2-2,TRBV5-4,CASRSGTSTGELFF
TRBJ2-1,TRBV5-1,CASRGSSYNEQFF
TRBJ2-3,TRBV2,CASRGQGSDTQYF
TRBJ2-7,TRBV6-6,CASSYSAEINEQYF
TRBJ2-6,TRBV15,CATSRDSLSGANVLTF
TRBJ2-3,TRBV29-1,CSVEPSTGRTDTQYF
TRBJ2-7,TRBV4-1,CASSQDLGQGALYEQYF
TRBJ2-7,TRBV4-3,CASSQEIGTAYEQYF
TRBJ2-7,TRBV15,CATSRDQPPTGLGEQYF